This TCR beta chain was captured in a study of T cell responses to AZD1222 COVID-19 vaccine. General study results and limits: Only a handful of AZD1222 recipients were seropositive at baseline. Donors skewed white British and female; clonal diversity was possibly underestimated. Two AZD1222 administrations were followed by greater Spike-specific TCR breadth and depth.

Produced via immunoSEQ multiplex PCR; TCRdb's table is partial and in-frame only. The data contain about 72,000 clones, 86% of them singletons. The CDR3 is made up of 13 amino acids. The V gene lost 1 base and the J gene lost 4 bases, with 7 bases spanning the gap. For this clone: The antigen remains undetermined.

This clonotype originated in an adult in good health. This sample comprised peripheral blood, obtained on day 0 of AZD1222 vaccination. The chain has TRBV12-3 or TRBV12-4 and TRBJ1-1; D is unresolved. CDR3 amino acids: CASSLVAGTEAFF. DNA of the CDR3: TGTGCCAGCAGTTTAGTGGCGGGCACTGAAGCTTTCTTT.